The rows below give T cell receptor beta chains drawn from one sample of a study of vaccination effects on CD4 cells after COVID-19. For these receptors, no antigen is known. TCRdb's table, derived via immunoSEQ multiplex PCR, lists solely in-frame clones and lacks some. This sample has 13,000 to 15,000 clones, with about 70% found just once. Sequenced here: CD4+ T cells from PBMCs cultured with HCoV-NL63 spike peptides, sampled after COVID-19 vaccination. Receptor source: a human donor who received a COVID-19 vaccine. Each CDR3 is given with its conserved first and last residue. Each record gives: J gene, V gene, CDR3 protein.

>TRBJ2-7|TRBV30
CAWSVRTGILYEQYF
>TRBJ1-2|TRBV2
CASRLTGDYGYTF
>TRBJ1-1|TRBV12-3/TRBV12-4
CASTRSDQLEAFF
>TRBJ1-1|TRBV9
CASSPHLTGGTEAFF
>TRBJ1-2|TRBV7-8
CASSPDRAGYTF
>TRBJ1-4|TRBV19
CASSFRREKLFF
>TRBJ1-2|TRBV30
CAWGPGTGTVTGYTF
>TRBJ2-7|TRBV2
CASRAGGSYEQYF
>TRBJ2-7|TRBV11-2
CASSSDSSYEQYF
>TRBJ1-6|TRBV19
CASSIGGNSPLHF
>TRBJ1-2|TRBV5-4
CASSSSNYGYTF
>TRBJ2-5|TRBV6-2/TRBV6-3
CASSLEGGSETQYF
>TRBJ1-5|TRBV30
CAWSVRENQPQHF
>TRBJ1-1|TRBV10-3
CAISGRGTAFF
>TRBJ2-7|TRBV19
CASRRTSGSREQYF
>TRBJ2-7|TRBV29-1
CSVEGGVAGRWGEQYF
>TRBJ1-1|TRBV6-5
CASTHLTGPRAFF
>TRBJ1-2|TRBV10-3
CAISETGDYGYTF
>TRBJ2-7|TRBV3-1/TRBV3-2
CASSLLHASSYEQYF
>TRBJ2-5|TRBV5-8
CASSSGQGGMKETQYF
>TRBJ1-5|TRBV19
CASSGTGARPQHF
>TRBJ1-4|TRBV18
CASSRGNNEKLFF
>TRBJ2-1|TRBV28
CASGAGGSSSYNEQFF
>TRBJ2-3|TRBV11-2
CASSPGQGYTQYF
>TRBJ1-1|TRBV5-5
CASSPRGHMNTEAFF
>TRBJ2-7|TRBV6-5
CASSYWTGGNEQYF
>TRBJ2-7|TRBV29-1
CSGGRGEGGASYEQYF
>TRBJ2-2|TRBV3-1/TRBV3-2
CASSPTSRDTGELFF
>TRBJ1-5|TRBV6-5
CASSKGTQPQHF
>TRBJ2-3|TRBV5-4
CASSTWTGGATDTQYF
>TRBJ2-7|TRBV6-5
CASTRGTGSYEQYF
>TRBJ1-2|TRBV30
CAYAGYPGGYTF
>TRBJ1-1|TRBV4-1
CASSQLGRRNTEAFF
>TRBJ1-2|TRBV2
CASRVRQGAPYGYTF
>TRBJ2-7|TRBV7-2
CASSLPAGYEQYF
>TRBJ1-5|TRBV24-1
CATSDFWGPNQPQHF
>TRBJ1-5|TRBV30
CAWSVRGDQPQHF
>TRBJ2-2|TRBV10-3
CAISESLKRENTGELFF
>TRBJ1-1|TRBV6-5
CASSYAHGPPNTEAFF